The rows below give T cell receptor beta chains drawn from one sample of a study of blood T cell repertoires in COVID-19. The protocol was immunoSEQ multiplex PCR, while the TCRdb copy is restricted to in-frame clones and leaves out a portion. The sample has about 66,000 clones, about 88% seen once; the top ten hold about 4%. Sequenced sample: peripheral blood. These TCRs come from a man aged 70-80 years with acute or convalescent COVID-19. The conserved cysteine and the conserved F or W are not part of the CDR3 here.

J	V	CDR3
TRBJ2-3	TRBV24-1	ATSPGGGPTDTQY
TRBJ1-4	TRBV5-4	ASSVDSATNEKLF
TRBJ1-6	TRBV9	ASSSDSYNSPLH
TRBJ1-1	TRBV5-5	ASSLLQGPTEAF
TRBJ2-2	TRBV19	ASSGRGHTGELF
TRBJ2-1	TRBV24-1	ATSDSKTSGGTHNEQF
TRBJ1-2	TRBV27	ASSGTGMVDYGYT
TRBJ1-2	TRBV28	ASSQTGIANYGYT
TRBJ1-2	TRBV27	ASRSQGALDGYT
TRBJ2-3	TRBV4-2	ASSQEGRGATDTQY
TRBJ2-2	TRBV3-1/TRBV3-2	ASSPRDLRSGELF
TRBJ2-5	TRBV7-2	ASSLLGAQVETQY
TRBJ1-1	TRBV4-1	ASSQERGTEAF
TRBJ1-5	TRBV15	ATSRPGSGGQPQH
TRBJ1-4	TRBV5-4	ASSNRIRGRGEKLF
TRBJ1-1	TRBV9	ASSSRQGANTEAF
TRBJ1-6	TRBV6-5	ASSYVRTGGIPLH
TRBJ1-2	TRBV19	ASTDRGAIYGYT
TRBJ2-7	TRBV30	AWNGLAGREQY
TRBJ2-6	TRBV7-2	ASSLQGRGANVLT
TRBJ1-2	TRBV14	ASSQDGGYGYT
TRBJ1-2	TRBV4-2	ASSPGGRGRIYGYT